These 26 T cell receptor beta chains came from one sample sequenced in a study of beta chain features in type 1 diabetes. Every isolated RNA sample was fully reverse transcribed, so sequencing captured expressed TCRB transcripts. Libraries were prepared by immunoSEQ multiplex PCR; TCRdb keeps only in-frame clonotypes and omits some of them. The data show 400,000 to 600,000 clones, about 32% seen once. Source material: naive CD4+ T cells from blood. The receptor set was obtained from a man aged 18 to 30 in good health.

There are a few counts of this clone. CDR3 nucleotide sequence: TGCGCCAGCAGCCAAGTCGGTCCGGGACTGAAAGGCTACGAGCAGTACTTC. Translating gives CASSQVGPGLKGYEQYF. The V gene is TRBV4-1, the J gene TRBJ2-7, with D perhaps matching TRBD2 (6 bases). This CDR3 is built from 17 residues. The germline V and J ends were trimmed by 1 base and 3 bases, with 19 bases remaining between them. Germline V gene data show CDR1 as MGHRA and CDR2 as YSYEKL.

The chain is built from TRBV29-1 and TRBJ1-1; 9 positions match TRBD1. This CDR3 comprises 13 residues. Germline loops: CDR1 SQVTM, CDR2 ANQGSEA. The junction had 5 bases not matched to a gene; V was cut back by 4 bases and J by 5 bases. The CDR3 region has the DNA TGCAGCGTTGTGACAGGGGGGGGAACTGAAGCTTTCTTT. It encodes CSVVTGGGTEAFF.

This chain uses TRBV13 with TRBJ2-7; TRBD2 agrees at 8 bases. In germline, CDR1 is PRHDT, CDR2 FYEKMQ (reference sequence). V shed 5 bases, J shed 3 bases, and the junction held 6 bases outside the gene matches. There are 14 residues in the CDR3. The CDR3 loop reads CASSLSGVIYEQYF. CDR3 in DNA: TGTGCCAGCAGCCTTAGCGGGGTTATCTACGAGCAGTACTTC.

The chain has TRBV29-1 and TRBJ1-1; D gene ambiguous. CDR3 length: 12 amino acids. Looked up from germline, CDR1 is SQVTM and CDR2 is ANQGSEA. Trimming took 3 bases from V and 4 from J, leaving 9 bases between them. CDR3 region: CSVDLAGTEAFF. CDR3 sequence (DNA): TGCAGCGTTGATTTAGCCGGCACTGAAGCTTTCTTT.

The chain uses TRBV25-1 and TRBJ1-2; D is ambiguous. CDR1 and CDR2 (germline): MGHDK, SYGVNS. The CDR3 runs 14 residues. V lost 2 bases, J lost 4 bases, and 11 bases lay in between. The CDR3 DNA is TGTGCCAGCAGTGAAACCGCACGGGGCTATGGCTACACCTTC. Translating it yields CASSETARGYGYTF.

This clone was seen a few times. The CDR3 loop reads CAISANRGSTDTQYF. CDR3 DNA: TGTGCCATCAGTGCAAACAGGGGTAGCACAGATACGCAGTATTTT. The rearrangement uses TRBV10-3 and TRBJ2-3, with 7 bases fitting TRBD1. V gave up 4 bases and J gave up 0 bases; unmatched junction bases: 4. The CDR3 has 15 residues. The germline V gene encodes CDR1 ENHRY and CDR2 SYGVKD.

The rearrangement joins TRBV28 to TRBJ2-1, with TRBD2 as a possible D gene (6 bases). Trimming took off 10 bases at V and 0 bases at J, with 13 bases between the two ends. CDR1 MDHEN and CDR2 SYDVKM come from the germline V gene. The CDR3 has 14 amino acids. As DNA, the CDR3 is TGTGCCACCTCACCCGGGGGCTCCTACAATGAGCAGTTCTTC. Protein: CATSPGGSYNEQFF.

As for this clone: The junction departs from germline at one end; a sequencing error may be responsible. The chain has TRBV30 and TRBJ2-1; a weak D match, TRBD2 (6 bases). The CDR3 runs to 15 residues. The V gene's germline CDR1 is GTSNPN and CDR2 SVGIG (reference sequence). Here the CDR3 reads CAWSVLAKGPNERFF. The CDR3 DNA is TGTGCCTGGAGTGTGCTAGCGAAAGGGCCCAATGAGCGGTTCTTC.

This clone has a single count. For the CDR3, the DNA is TGCAGCGTTGAAGCTAGCGGGAGAGTCGGCACCGGGGAGCTGTTTTTT. Protein: CSVEASGRVGTGELFF. This chain links TRBV29-1 with TRBJ2-2; the match to TRBD2 covers 10 bases. The trim removed 1 base at V and 4 bases at J, leaving 6 bases unmatched. The CDR3 sequence is 16 residues long. The germline V gene has CDR1 SQVTM and CDR2 ANQGSEA.

The rearrangement uses TRBV2 and TRBJ2-3; 8 bases are shared with TRBD1. Trimming removed 4 bases from V and 4 bases from J; junction bases left unmatched: 1. This CDR3 region has 13 residues. From germline, CDR1 is SNHLY and CDR2 FYNNEI. The CDR3 sequence is CASSADRADTQYF. In DNA form, the CDR3 reads TGTGCCAGCAGTGCGGACAGGGCAGATACGCAGTATTTT.

The table lists this clone with a few counts. This chain connects TRBV11-1 to TRBJ2-1, with 7 bases identical to TRBD2. Looked up from germline, CDR1 is SGHAT and CDR2 is FQDESV (reference sequence). J lost 3 bases, V lost 3 bases, and 5 bases had no gene match. The CDR3 runs to 15 residues. This chain's CDR3 is CASSFSAGVYNEQFF. The CDR3 DNA is TGTGCCAGCAGCTTTTCCGCGGGAGTCTACAATGAGCAGTTCTTC. The full variable domain, with the rest looked up from reference TRBV11-1 and TRBJ2-1, is EAEVAQSPRYKITEKSQAVAFWCDPISGHATLYWYRQILGQGPELLVQFQDESVVDDSQLPKDRFSAERLKGVDSTLKIQPAELGDSAMYLCASSFSAGVYNEQFFGPGTRLTVL.

This chain joins TRBV7-6 and TRBJ2-3, with 10 bases aligning to TRBD1. Germline CDR1 is SGHVS and CDR2 is FNYEAQ. CDR3 length: 17 residues. V shed 2 bases, J shed 3 bases, and the junction held 8 bases outside the gene matches. The CDR3 DNA is TGTGCCAGCAGCTTAAGGGACAGGGGATCGGGGACAGATACGCAGTATTTT. It specifies CASSLRDRGSGTDTQYF.

This clone was seen more than once but under ten times. The rearrangement joins TRBV11-1 to TRBJ2-1; weak D call: TRBD2 (6 bases). The ends were cut back, 3 bases at V and 6 bases at J, with 15 bases in the middle. The CDR3 totals 15 residues. Germline values: CDR1 SGHAT, CDR2 FQDESV (reference sequence). CDR3 in DNA: TGTGCCAGCAGCTTCCGGCGGGGCTATGGCAATGAGCAGTTCTTC. It codes for CASSFRRGYGNEQFF.

The chain uses TRBV30 and TRBJ2-5; 10 nucleotides match TRBD2. The V gene's germline CDR1 is GTSNPN and CDR2 SVGIG (reference sequence). The CDR3 spans 13 residues. The V segment lost 6 bases and the J segment 9 bases; nucleotides outside the gene matches: 10. For the CDR3, the DNA is TGTGCCTGCCGTGCTAGCGGGAGTCACGCCCAGTACTTC. Translated: CACRASGSHAQYF.

J is TRBJ2-2 and V is TRBV28, with D maybe TRBD1 (5 bases). Trimming removed 3 bases at V and 4 bases at J, with 15 bases between. The CDR3 runs to 16 residues. CDR1 MDHEN and CDR2 SYDVKM come from the germline V gene. CDR3 residues: CASSFSGRARTGELFF. In nucleotides, the CDR3 is TGTGCCAGCAGTTTCTCGGGCAGGGCCCGCACCGGGGAGCTGTTTTTT.

This clone was counted between two and nine times. The CDR3 loop is CASSQAHGRETEAFF. CDR3 sequence (DNA): TGCGCCAGCAGCCAGGCTCATGGGCGTGAGACTGAAGCTTTCTTT. V gene TRBV4-3 combines with J gene TRBJ1-1; D remains ambiguous. The CDR3 runs to 15 residues. V was clipped by 3 bases and J by 5 bases, with 16 bases between them. CDR1 is LGHNA, CDR2 YSLEER, per germline.

This clone came up a few times. CDR3 loop: CASRGVARRYEQYF. DNA for the CDR3: TGTGCCAGCAGGGGGGTTGCCAGGCGCTACGAGCAGTACTTC. The chain has TRBV2 and TRBJ2-7; tentatively, D is TRBD1 or TRBD2 (5 bases each). V was shortened by 6 bases and J by 3 bases, with 15 bases between the two germline ends. Germline V gene data show CDR1 as SNHLY and CDR2 as FYNNEI. CDR3 size: 14 residues.

The chain is built from TRBV10-3 and TRBJ2-5; 11 nucleotides line up with TRBD2. Per the germline V gene, CDR1 is ENHRY and CDR2 is SYGVKD. Germline trimming cut 2 bases from V and 4 bases from J; bases unmatched to any gene: 3. CDR3 length equals 15 residues. The DNA of the CDR3 is TGTGCCATCAGTGAGGCTAGCGGGAGGCGAGAGACCCAGTACTTC. It encodes CAISEASGRRETQYF.

This rearrangement joins TRBV7-9 to TRBJ2-7; tentatively, D is TRBD2 (5 bases). The germline CDR1 and CDR2 sequences are SEHNR and FQNEAQ (reference sequence). Trimming pared 6 bases from V and 6 bases from J, leaving 21 bases between. The CDR3 has 15 amino acids. The CDR3 sequence: CASSPKILDSGEQYF. DNA of the CDR3: TGTGCCAGCAGTCCAAAAATACTAGATTCAGGCGAGCAGTACTTC.

The V gene is TRBV30, the J gene TRBJ2-7; D is uncertain. Germline V gene lookup returns CDR1 GTSNPN and CDR2 SVGIG (reference sequence). The length of the CDR3 is 15 residues. V gave up 2 bases and J gave up 6 bases, with 20 bases separating them. This CDR3 reads CAWSFTKWNRAEQYF. The CDR3 DNA reads as TGTGCCTGGAGTTTCACAAAGTGGAATCGGGCCGAGCAGTACTTC.

The rearrangement links TRBV15 to TRBJ2-3; tentative D call: TRBD2 (6 bases). The CDR3 totals 15 residues. The germline CDR1 and CDR2 sequences are LNHNV and YYDKDF (reference sequence). The germline V and J ends were trimmed by 5 bases and 6 bases, with 18 bases remaining between them. The CDR3 region is CATSDSGERRDTQYF. DNA for the CDR3: TGTGCCACCAGCGATAGCGGCGAGAGGAGGGATACGCAGTATTTT.

The gene calls are TRBV4-2 and TRBJ2-2; TRBD2 agrees at 9 bases. The germline gives CDR1 LGHNA, CDR2 YNFKEQ. This CDR3 comprises 15 residues. V lost 4 bases to trimming and J lost 6 bases; unmatched junction nucleotides: 6. The CDR3 region has the DNA TGTGCCAGCAGCCCCCGCCAGCGGGAGGCCGGGGAGCTGTTTTTT. Translation: CASSPRQREAGELFF.

This chain links TRBV30 with TRBJ2-7, with TRBD2 matching over 7 bases. The germline gives CDR1 GTSNPN, CDR2 SVGIG (reference sequence). CDR3 size: 14 residues. J was trimmed by 2 bases and V by 0 bases; bases with no gene match: 4. For the CDR3, the DNA is TGTGCCTGGAGTGTATCAGCGGGGCCCTACGAGCAGTACTTC. As protein: CAWSVSAGPYEQYF.

The chain has TRBV9 and TRBJ2-6; possible D gene TRBD1, 5 bases. This CDR3 is 20 amino acids long. Germline V gene sequence: CDR1 SGDLS, CDR2 YYNGEE. Between the trimmed V and J ends, which lost 0 bases and 1 base, there was a span of 20 bases. CDR3 nucleotides: TGTGCCAGCAGCGTAGCTACAAGGGCAGGGCGTGGGTCTGGGGCCAACGTCCTGACTTTC. It yields the protein CASSVATRAGRGSGANVLTF.

This clone was picked up a small number of times. The genes are TRBV7-2 and TRBJ2-3; D possibly uses TRBD1 or TRBD2 (6 bases each). From germline, CDR1 is SGHTA and CDR2 FQGNSA. The CDR3 loop spans 14 amino acids. Deletions cut 4 bases from V and 4 bases from J, with 12 bases between. CDR3 sequence (DNA): TGTGCCAGCAGCTCCGGAGGGGGGCCAGATACGCAGTATTTT. Translated: CASSSGGGPDTQYF.

The gene calls are TRBV18 and TRBJ1-1; tentatively, D is TRBD1 (5 bases). Trimming took off 4 bases at V and 5 bases at J, with 8 bases between the two ends. The V gene's germline CDR1 is KGHSH and CDR2 LQKENI. This CDR3 region has 12 residues. CDR3 loop: CASSHPGTEAFF. For the CDR3, the DNA is TGTGCCAGCTCACACCCAGGGACTGAAGCTTTCTTT.